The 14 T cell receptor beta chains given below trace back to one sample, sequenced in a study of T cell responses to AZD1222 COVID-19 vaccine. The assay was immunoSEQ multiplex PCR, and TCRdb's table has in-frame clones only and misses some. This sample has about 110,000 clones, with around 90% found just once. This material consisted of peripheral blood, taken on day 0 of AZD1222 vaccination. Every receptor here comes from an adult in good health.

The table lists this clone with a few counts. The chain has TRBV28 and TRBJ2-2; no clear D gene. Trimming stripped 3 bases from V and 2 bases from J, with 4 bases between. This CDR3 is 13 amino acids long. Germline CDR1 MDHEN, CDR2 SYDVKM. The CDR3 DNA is TGTGCCAGCAGTTTCCCTAACACCGGGGAGCTGTTTTTT. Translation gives CASSFPNTGELFF.

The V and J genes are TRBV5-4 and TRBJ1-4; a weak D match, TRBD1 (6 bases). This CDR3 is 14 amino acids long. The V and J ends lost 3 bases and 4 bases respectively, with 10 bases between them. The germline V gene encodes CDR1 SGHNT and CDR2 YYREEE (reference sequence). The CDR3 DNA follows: TGTGCCAGCAGCTCGGGCAGGGGTAATGAAAAACTGTTTTTT. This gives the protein CASSSGRGNEKLFF.

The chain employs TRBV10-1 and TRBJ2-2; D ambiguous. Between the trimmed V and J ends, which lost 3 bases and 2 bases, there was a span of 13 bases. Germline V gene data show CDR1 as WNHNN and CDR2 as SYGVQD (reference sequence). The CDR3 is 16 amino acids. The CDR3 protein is CASSDPTATNTGELFF. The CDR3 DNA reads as TGCGCCAGCAGTGACCCGACTGCCACTAACACCGGGGAGCTGTTTTTT.

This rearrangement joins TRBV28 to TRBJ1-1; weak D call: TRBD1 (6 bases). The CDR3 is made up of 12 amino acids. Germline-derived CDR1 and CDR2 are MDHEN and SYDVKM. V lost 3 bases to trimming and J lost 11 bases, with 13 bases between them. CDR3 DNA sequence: TGTGCCAGCAGTTTTGTGGGGGCGAGGGCTTTCTTT. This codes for CASSFVGARAFF.

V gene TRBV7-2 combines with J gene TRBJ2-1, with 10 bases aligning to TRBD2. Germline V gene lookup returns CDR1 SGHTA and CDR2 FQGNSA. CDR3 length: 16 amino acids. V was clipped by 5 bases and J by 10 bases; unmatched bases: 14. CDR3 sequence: CASSPGPSGGRVEQFF. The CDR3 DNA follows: TGTGCCAGCAGCCCCGGTCCTAGCGGGGGTCGGGTCGAGCAGTTCTTC.

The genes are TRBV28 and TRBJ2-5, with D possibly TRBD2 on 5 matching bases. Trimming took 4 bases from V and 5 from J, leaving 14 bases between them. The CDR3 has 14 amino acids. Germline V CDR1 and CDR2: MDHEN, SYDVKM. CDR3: CASSSPRGMETQYF. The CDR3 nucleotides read TGTGCCAGCAGTTCCCCCCGAGGGATGGAGACCCAGTACTTC.

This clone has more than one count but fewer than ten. The CDR3 spells CASSPGQGYQPQHF. The CDR3 DNA reads TGTGCCAGCAGCCCTGGACAGGGGTATCAGCCCCAGCATTTT. The rearrangement uses TRBV16 and TRBJ1-5, with 9 bases identical to TRBD1. V shed 4 bases, J shed 5 bases, and the junction held 3 bases outside the gene matches. The CDR3 contains 14 residues. The V gene's germline CDR1 is KGHSY and CDR2 FQNENV.

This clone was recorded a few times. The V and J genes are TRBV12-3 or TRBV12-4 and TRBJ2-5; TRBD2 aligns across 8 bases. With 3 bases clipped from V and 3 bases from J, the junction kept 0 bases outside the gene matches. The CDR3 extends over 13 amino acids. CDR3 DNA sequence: TGTGCCAGCAGTTTGACTAGCGAAGAGACCCAGTACTTC. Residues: CASSLTSEETQYF.

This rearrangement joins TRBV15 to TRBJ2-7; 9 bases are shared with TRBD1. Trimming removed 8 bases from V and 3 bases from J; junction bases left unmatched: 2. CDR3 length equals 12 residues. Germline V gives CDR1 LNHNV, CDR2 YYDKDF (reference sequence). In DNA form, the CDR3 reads TGTGCCACCGGGACAGGGATCTACGAGCAGTACTTC. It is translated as CATGTGIYEQYF.

The CDR3 reads CASSIAAGETQYF. Written as DNA, the CDR3 is TGTGCCAGCTCGATTGCGGCAGGAGAGACCCAGTACTTC. This chain links TRBV12-3 or TRBV12-4 with TRBJ2-5; D remains ambiguous. V lost 8 bases, J lost 4 bases, and 14 bases lay in between. The CDR3 is made up of 13 amino acids.

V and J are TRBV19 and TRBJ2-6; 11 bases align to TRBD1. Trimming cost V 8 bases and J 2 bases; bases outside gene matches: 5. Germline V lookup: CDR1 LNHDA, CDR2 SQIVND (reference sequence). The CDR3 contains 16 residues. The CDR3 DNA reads TGTGCCAGTTGGACAGGGGGCTATACTGGGGCCAACGTCCTGACTTTC. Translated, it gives CASWTGGYTGANVLTF.

CDR3 sequence (DNA): TGCGCCAGCAGCTTGGGGGTCACTAACTATGGCTACACCTTC. Its protein is CASSLGVTNYGYTF. The rearrangement links TRBV5-1 to TRBJ1-2; D uncertain. CDR1 is SGHRS, CDR2 YFSETQ, per germline. The CDR3 sequence is 14 residues long. V lost 0 bases and J lost 0, with 6 bases in between.

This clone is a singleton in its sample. In DNA form, the CDR3 reads TGCAGCGTAACAGGGAACGGCGGCTACACCTTC. Translating it yields CSVTGNGGYTF. This chain connects TRBV29-1 to TRBJ1-2; tentatively, D is TRBD1 (6 bases). The CDR3 length is 11 residues. The germline V and J ends were trimmed by 6 bases and 8 bases, with 13 bases remaining between them. Germline V gene lookup returns CDR1 SQVTM and CDR2 ANQGSEA.

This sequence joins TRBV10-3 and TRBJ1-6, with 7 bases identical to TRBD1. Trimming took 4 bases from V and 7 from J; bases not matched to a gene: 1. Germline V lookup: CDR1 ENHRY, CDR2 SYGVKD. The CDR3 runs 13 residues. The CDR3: CAISAQGNSPLHF. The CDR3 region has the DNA TGTGCCATCAGTGCACAGGGGAATTCACCCCTCCACTTT.